The subject of this entry is one T cell receptor beta chain. This record comes from a study of control samples from healthy donors and cancer patients. The V end lost 2 bases, the J end lost 0 bases, and 9 bases lay between the germline ends. This CDR3 has 14 residues. Germline V gene data show CDR1 as SGHRS and CDR2 as YFSETQ. Some clones are missing from TCRdb's copy, which holds only in-frame ones; the method was immunoSEQ multiplex PCR. The table includes fewer than 45,000 clones, approximately 90% detected once. This receptor was taken from a woman aged 40 to 50 with head and neck cancer. The specimen sequenced was PBMCs. The V call is TRBV5-1, the J call TRBJ2-7; D is unresolved. In nucleotides, the CDR3 is TGCGCCAGCAGCTTAGACTCGCTCTCCTACGAGCAGTACTTC. Protein product: CASSLDSLSYEQYF.